The TCR beta chain described here comes from a study of shared clonotypes between healthy human individuals. Data came from immunoSEQ multiplex PCR; TCRdb stores just in-frame clones and leaves some out. The table has some 2,000,000 clones, over 85% seen once; the top ten hold 0.1% to 0.15%. In germline, CDR1 is WNHNN, CDR2 SYGVQD (reference sequence). The junction had 3 bases not matched to a gene; V was cut back by 2 bases and J by 2 bases. The CDR3 extends over 15 amino acids. Researchers partitioned CD4+ cells into CD45RA+ naive and CD45RA-negative memory subsets. V is TRBV10-1 and J is TRBJ2-3; TRBD1 matches at 8 bases. Material: naive CD4+ T cells sorted from blood. Subset given: CD45RA+ positively selected. The TCR sequence derives from a man between 18 and 29 years old in good health. The CDR3 DNA follows: TGCGCCAGCAGTGAGCGACAGGGGTTCACAGATACGCAGTATTTT. Encoded protein: CASSERQGFTDTQYF.